These 30 T cell receptor beta chains share one sample of origin, sequenced in a study of blood T cells in healthy people across ages. A sample-barcoded 5' primer and a J-beta primer mix were used in a second PCR of roughly 6 to 11 cycles. TCRdb processed the 5' RACE reads anew with MiXCR; each CDR3 protein has one entry. Found here are fewer than 1 million distinct CDR3 sequences, around 42% of them singletons; the top ten hold 15% to 25%. Sequenced: blood. Receptors were obtained from a man between 60 and 70 years old in good health.

This clonotype was seen once. V is TRBV29-1 and J is TRBJ1-1; D may be TRBD1 (6 bases). This CDR3 is built from 17 residues. Trimming took 4 bases from V and 7 from J, leaving 28 bases between them. Germline lookup yields CDR1 SQVTM and CDR2 ANQGSEA. In DNA, the CDR3 is TGCAGCGTTGCGGGGGGGGCAACCCGAGGCAGGGGACGTGAAGCTTTCTTT. Encoded protein: CSVAGGATRGRGREAFF.

The chain's CDR3 is CASSRTGASETQYF. Here the CDR3 DNA reads TGTGCCAGCAGCCGGACAGGGGCGTCAGAGACCCAGTACTTC. The chain carries TRBV7-2 and TRBJ2-7, with 9 bases fitting TRBD1. The last part of the DNA fits TRBJ2-5 better; the J call may be wrong. This CDR3 spans 14 amino acids. Germline CDR1 reads SGHTA; CDR2 reads FQGNSA.

CDR3 sequence (DNA): TGTGCCAGCAGTTTAAGGCCCCACAGGGGGCTGGAGACCCAGTACTTC. It translates to CASSLRPHRGLETQYF. V gene TRBV12-3 or TRBV12-4 combines with J gene TRBJ2-5; 9 positions match TRBD1. The ends lost 2 bases at V and 5 bases at J; junction bases unmatched: 9. The CDR3 spans 16 residues.

This clonotype came up many times. V usage is TRBV7-9 and J usage is TRBJ2-5; D gene ambiguous. Trimming took 1 base from V and 5 from J, leaving 11 bases between them. Germline V gives CDR1 SEHNR, CDR2 FQNEAQ (reference sequence). This CDR3 has 14 amino acids. The CDR3 sequence is CASSLVGREETQYF. CDR3 DNA: TGTGCCAGCAGCTTAGTTGGCCGCGAGGAGACCCAGTACTTC.

This chain connects TRBV7-9 to TRBJ1-5, with a weak D call TRBD1 (5 bases). Trimming cost V 5 bases and J 7 bases, with 12 bases left between them. There are 13 residues in the CDR3. From germline, CDR1 is SEHNR and CDR2 FQNEAQ (reference sequence). The chain's CDR3 is CASSPGLGQPQHF. The CDR3, as DNA: TGTGCCAGCAGCCCAGGGCTCGGGCAGCCCCAGCATTTT.

This chain uses TRBV5-1 with TRBJ2-1, with D hard to call. Trimming left V 4 bases short and J 5 bases short, with 7 bases between. The CDR3 extends over 12 amino acids. Germline CDR1 reads SGHRS; CDR2 reads YFSETQ. In DNA form, the CDR3 reads TGCGCCAGCAGCGAGATGGACAATGAGCAGTTCTTC. Translating it yields CASSEMDNEQFF.

The chain carries TRBV20-1 and TRBJ1-1; no clear D. Germline values: CDR1 DFQATT, CDR2 SNEGSKA (reference sequence). This CDR3 spans 13 amino acids. The V end was cut by 5 bases, the J end by 3 bases, with 13 bases between. The CDR3 DNA reads as TGCAGTGCTGAAGGGAAGATCGACACTGAAGCTTTCTTT. It is translated as CSAEGKIDTEAFF.

In regard to this clonotype: A much larger clone sits a single nucleotide away, making a read error possible. V is TRBV7-2 and J is TRBJ2-5, with 13 bases that match TRBD2. This CDR3 has 16 amino acids. Germline assignment: CDR1 SGHTA and CDR2 FQGNSA. J gave up 11 bases and V 1 base, and 10 bases lay outside the gene matches. CDR3 in DNA: TGTGCCAGCAGCTTAGTGACTAGCGGGGGGACTAGGCGGCAGTACTTC. It translates to CASSLVTSGGTRRQYF.

The chain has TRBV28 and TRBJ2-5; perhaps TRBD2 as D (5 bases). The assigned J gene may be wrong: the sequence end matches TRBJ2-1 better. Germline assignment: CDR1 MDHEN and CDR2 SYDVKM. The CDR3 runs 17 residues. The CDR3 loop is CASSFGRGRGLQETQFF. The CDR3 coding sequence is TGTGCCAGCAGTTTTGGGCGTGGTCGAGGGCTCCAAGAGACCCAGTTCTTC.

This clonotype turned up a few times. The gene calls are TRBV15 and TRBJ2-1; 9 bases are a match to TRBD1. Germline trimming cut 2 bases from V and 1 base from J; bases unmatched to any gene: 3. The germline V gene encodes CDR1 LNHNV and CDR2 YYDKDF (reference sequence). The CDR3 has 16 amino acids. CDR3 in amino acids: CATSRLTGGSYNEQFF. The DNA of the CDR3 is TGTGCCACCAGCAGACTGACAGGGGGTTCCTACAATGAGCAGTTCTTC.

The chain couples TRBV7-2 to TRBJ2-7; TRBD1 might be the D (5 bases). The V gene's germline CDR1 is SGHTA and CDR2 FQGNSA. The CDR3 is 16 residues long. V was trimmed by 1 base and J by 0 bases, leaving 13 bases between them. The CDR3 is CASSLGVGVDSYEQYF. The CDR3 bases are TGTGCCAGCAGCTTAGGGGTAGGGGTGGACTCCTACGAGCAGTACTTC.

The CDR3, as DNA: TGCAGCGTTATGAGATCAGAAAAACTGTTTTTT. Its protein product is CSVMRSEKLFF. The chain has TRBV29-1 and TRBJ1-4, with D uncertain. CDR1 and CDR2 (germline): SQVTM, ANQGSEA. V lost 5 bases and J lost 8, with 9 bases in between. This CDR3 has 11 residues.

This clonotype was recorded a few times. CDR3: CSASLDRGVEVGPNYGYTF. As DNA, the CDR3 is TGCAGTGCTAGTCTGGACAGGGGCGTGGAGGTGGGTCCTAACTATGGCTACACCTTC. The chain couples TRBV20-1 to TRBJ1-2; 9 bases line up with TRBD1. This CDR3 has 19 residues. The ends lost 3 bases at V and 0 bases at J; junction bases unmatched: 17. The V gene's germline CDR1 is DFQATT and CDR2 SNEGSKA (reference sequence).

This clonotype was seen only a few times. The chain combines TRBV6-2 or TRBV6-3 with TRBJ1-2; a weak D match, TRBD1 (6 bases). The length of the CDR3 is 14 residues. Germline assignment: CDR1 MNHEY and CDR2 SVGEGT. Trimming took off 6 bases at V and 3 bases at J, with 14 bases between the two ends. The chain's CDR3 is CASSSGGSDYGYTF. The CDR3 nucleotides are TGTGCCAGCAGCAGCGGGGGCTCGGACTATGGCTACACCTTC.

This sequence joins TRBV4-3 and TRBJ2-4; D call uncertain. Germline CDR1 is LGHNA and CDR2 is YSLEER. The length of the CDR3 is 14 residues. Trimming cost V 0 bases and J 13 bases, with 16 bases left between them. CDR3 sequence reads: CASSQDSFYDEQYF. DNA of the CDR3: TGCGCCAGCAGCCAAGATAGCTTTTACGATGAGCAGTACTTC.

This rearrangement joins TRBV12-3 or TRBV12-4 to TRBJ2-7; TRBD1 aligns across 8 bases. Losses at the gene ends were 6 bases for V and 5 bases for J; bases not matched to a gene: 9. The CDR3 consists of 14 residues. The CDR3 spells CASSQRQGLDEQYF. The DNA for the CDR3 is TGTGCCAGCAGCCAACGACAGGGGCTGGACGAGCAGTACTTC.

The chain combines TRBV20-1 with TRBJ2-1; 7 bases are shared with TRBD2. Losses at the gene ends were 6 bases for V and 0 bases for J; bases not matched to a gene: 14. Germline values: CDR1 DFQATT, CDR2 SNEGSKA (reference sequence). The CDR3 sequence is 17 residues long. The CDR3 bases are TGCAGTGCCAACCGACTAGCTCTAACCAGCTCCTACAATGAGCAGTTCTTC. It translates to CSANRLALTSSYNEQFF.

The sample holds many counts of this clonotype. The chain uses TRBV29-1 and TRBJ1-4, with D tentatively TRBD1 (5 bases). The CDR3 has 13 residues. Looked up from germline, CDR1 is SQVTM and CDR2 is ANQGSEA. Trimming took off 7 bases at V and 3 bases at J, with 12 bases between the two ends. DNA for the CDR3: TGCAGCGCCCGGGGGGTCGCTAATGAAAAACTGTTTTTT. Protein: CSARGVANEKLFF.

The chain uses TRBV7-2 and TRBJ1-4, with a possible D match to TRBD1 (6 bases). The CDR3 is 15 residues long. CDR1 and CDR2 from the germline V gene are SGHTA and FQGNSA. The V end lost 5 bases, the J end lost 5 bases, and 15 bases lay between the germline ends. DNA of the CDR3: TGTGCCAGCAGCCCCCACAGGGTTTCGAATGAAAAACTGTTTTTT. It is translated as CASSPHRVSNEKLFF.

With regard to this clonotype: The junction departs from germline at one end; a sequencing error may be responsible. This sequence joins TRBV5-5 and TRBJ2-7; D is unresolved. The CDR3 is 12 residues long. Germline lookup yields CDR1 SGHKS and CDR2 YYEKEE (reference sequence). In DNA form, the CDR3 reads TGTCCCAGCAGCTCCCCTGAGTACGAGCAGTACTTC. This sequence encodes CPSSSPEYEQYF.

The chain carries TRBV6-2 or TRBV6-3 and TRBJ1-5; D not certain. Trimming shortened V by 6 bases and J by 4 bases, and 10 bases separated the two germline ends. CDR3 length equals 13 residues. The germline CDR1 and CDR2 sequences are MNHEY and SVGEGT. The CDR3 reads CASRASWNQPQHF. The CDR3 region has the DNA TGTGCCAGCAGGGCCTCCTGGAATCAGCCCCAGCATTTT.

DNA for the CDR3: TGTGCCAGCAGCCAAGCCGCGGGGGACGAGACCCAGTACTTC. It is translated as CASSQAAGDETQYF. This chain links TRBV3-1 with TRBJ2-5; TRBD2 aligns across 7 bases. CDR3 length equals 14 residues. Germline V gene data show CDR1 as LGHDT and CDR2 as YNNKEL (reference sequence). V was pared by 1 base and J by 5 bases, with 4 bases of the junction left unmatched.

The sample holds one count of this clonotype. One end of the junction fails to match germline, which may point to a read error. The rearrangement links TRBV7-9 to TRBJ2-5; D is uncertain. The CDR3 extends over 13 amino acids. The V gene's germline CDR1 is SEHNR and CDR2 FQNEAQ (reference sequence). Here the CDR3 DNA reads TGTGCCAGCAGCGTAGCCGGTGAAGAGACCCAGTACTTC. Translating gives CASSVAGEETQYF.

The chain uses TRBV5-1 and TRBJ2-5; D possibly corresponds to TRBD2 (6 bases). The CDR3 contains 13 residues. The germline V gene has CDR1 SGHRS and CDR2 YFSETQ. The V and J ends lost 6 bases and 3 bases respectively, with 12 bases between them. The DNA of the CDR3 is TGCGCCAGCACGGACTGGGGGGAAGAGACCCAGTACTTC. It translates to CASTDWGEETQYF.

The rearrangement links TRBV4-3 to TRBJ2-1; TRBD2 aligns across 8 bases. The CDR3 contains 16 residues. J gave up 4 bases and V 0 bases, and 5 bases lay outside the gene matches. From germline, CDR1 is LGHNA and CDR2 YSLEER. The CDR3 is CASSQDWRGAYNEQFF. The DNA of the CDR3 is TGCGCCAGCAGCCAAGACTGGCGGGGGGCATACAATGAGCAGTTCTTC.

The CDR3 here is CASSLAGQLSGANVLTF. In DNA form, the CDR3 reads TGTGCCAGCAGCTTAGCAGGACAGCTCTCTGGGGCCAACGTCCTGACTTTC. The chain carries TRBV7-2 and TRBJ2-6; D may be TRBD1 (6 bases). The V gene's germline CDR1 is SGHTA and CDR2 FQGNSA. The CDR3 has 17 residues. Trimming pared 0 bases from V and 0 bases from J, leaving 9 bases between.

On this clonotype itself: Germline and junction disagree at one end, which may indicate a read error. This chain uses TRBV12-3 or TRBV12-4 with TRBJ1-2, with D tentatively TRBD1 (6 bases). The CDR3 spans 16 residues. CDR3 nucleotides: TGTACCAGCAGTCTCTTCCCCATTAGGGGGAACTATGGCTACACCTTC. The encoded protein is CTSSLFPIRGNYGYTF.

This clonotype was picked up one time. CDR3: CASSRDVLTGELFF. In nucleotides, the CDR3 is TGTGCCAGCAGCCGGGACGTCTTAACCGGGGAGCTGTTTTTT. The chain links TRBV7-9 to TRBJ2-2; D is perhaps TRBD1 or TRBD2 (5 bases each). The germline CDR1 and CDR2 sequences are SEHNR and FQNEAQ (reference sequence). CDR3 length equals 14 residues. V was pared by 5 bases and J by 5 bases, with 12 bases between.

The V gene is TRBV4-1, the J gene TRBJ1-2, with TRBD1 as a possible D gene (5 bases). Trimming removed 8 bases at V and 2 bases at J, with 15 bases between. Germline V CDR1 and CDR2: MGHRA, YSYEKL. This CDR3 comprises 14 residues. The CDR3 is CASLGHVLNYGYTF. DNA of the CDR3: TGCGCCAGCCTCGGACACGTCCTAAACTATGGCTACACCTTC.

This chain joins TRBV21-1 and TRBJ2-3; the D call of TRBD1 is as the table states it, not checked on the DNA. TRBV21-1 is a documented pseudogene. This CDR3 region has 16 residues. The chain's CDR3 is CASSKAPRGVNSTQYF. Here the CDR3 DNA reads TGTGCCAGCAGCAAAGCGCCGAGGGGCGTAAACTCAACGCAGTATTTT.